This TCR beta chain was captured in a study of OX40 agonist ivuxolimab in advanced cancers. Germline-derived CDR1 and CDR2 are MDHEN and SYDVKM. V lost 1 base, J lost 1 base, and 10 bases lay in between. CDR3 length equals 15 residues. Sequencing used immunoSEQ multiplex PCR; TCRdb keeps in-frame clones, though not all of them. The data show over 40,000 clones, with roughly 80% seen just once and 4.5% to 5.5% held by the top ten. The chain has TRBV28 and TRBJ1-1; D may be TRBD1 (5 bases). This sequence was found in an adult with an advanced solid tumor such as melanoma, head and neck, liver or kidney cancer. This sample comprised CD4+ or CD8+ T cells sorted from blood, obtained in a trial of the OX40 agonist ivuxolimab. This chain's CDR3 is CASSLFRTQNTEAFF. The CDR3 DNA sequence: TGTGCCAGCAGTTTATTTAGGACACAGAACACTGAAGCTTTCTTT.